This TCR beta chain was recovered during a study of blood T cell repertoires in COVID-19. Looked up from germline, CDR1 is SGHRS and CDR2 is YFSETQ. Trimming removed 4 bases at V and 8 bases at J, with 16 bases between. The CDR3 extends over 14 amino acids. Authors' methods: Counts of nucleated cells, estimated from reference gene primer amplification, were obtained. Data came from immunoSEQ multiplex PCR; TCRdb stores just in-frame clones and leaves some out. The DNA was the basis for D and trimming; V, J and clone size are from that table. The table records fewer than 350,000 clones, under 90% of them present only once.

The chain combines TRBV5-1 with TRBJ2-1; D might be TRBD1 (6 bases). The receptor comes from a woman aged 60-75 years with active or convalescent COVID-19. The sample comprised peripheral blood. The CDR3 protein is CASSEWAGVHEQFF. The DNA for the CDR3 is TGCGCCAGCAGCGAATGGGCAGGGGTCCATGAGCAGTTCTTC.